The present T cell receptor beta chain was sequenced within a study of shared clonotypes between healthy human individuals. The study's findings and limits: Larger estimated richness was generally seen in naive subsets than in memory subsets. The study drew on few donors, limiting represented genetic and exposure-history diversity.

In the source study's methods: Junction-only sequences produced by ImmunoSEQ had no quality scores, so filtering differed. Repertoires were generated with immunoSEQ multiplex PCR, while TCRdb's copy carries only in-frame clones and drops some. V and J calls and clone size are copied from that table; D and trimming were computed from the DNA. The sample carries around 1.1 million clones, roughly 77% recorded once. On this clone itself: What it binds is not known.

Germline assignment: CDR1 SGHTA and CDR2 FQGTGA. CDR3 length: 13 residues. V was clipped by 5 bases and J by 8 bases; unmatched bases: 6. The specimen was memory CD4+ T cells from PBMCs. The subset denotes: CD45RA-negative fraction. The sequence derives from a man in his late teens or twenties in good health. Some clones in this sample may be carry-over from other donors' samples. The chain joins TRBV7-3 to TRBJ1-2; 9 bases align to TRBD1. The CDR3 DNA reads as TGTGCCAGCAGCCCATCGGGACAGGGCGGCTACACCTTC. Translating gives CASSPSGQGGYTF.